The TCR beta chain under discussion was sequenced for a study of shared clonotypes between healthy human individuals. Study at large: The study used three CD4 naive, three CD4 memory, two CD8 naive and one CD8 memory plate per donor.

Trimming removed 4 bases at V and 5 bases at J, with 7 bases between. Germline CDR1 is SGHRS and CDR2 is YFSETQ. The CDR3 sequence is 11 residues long. The assay was immunoSEQ multiplex PCR, and TCRdb's table has in-frame clones only and misses some. This table has approximately 700,000 clones, more than 70% appearing once. General observations from the study: Clonotypes which were not shared had lower generation probabilities than clonotypes that all four donors shared. Sampling was confined to blood; repertoires within tissues likely differ.

About this clone: What it recognizes is unknown. Within the sample, other DNA sequences also encode this same CDR3.

Source material: memory CD4+ T cells sorted from blood. Subset specified: CD45RA-negative fraction. This clonotype was sampled from a woman aged 25-40 years in good health. V gene TRBV5-1 combines with J gene TRBJ2-7; no clear D gene. The CDR3: CASSALNEQYF. DNA of the CDR3: TGCGCCAGCAGCGCGCTGAACGAGCAGTACTTC.